The clone carrying this T cell receptor (beta chain) appeared many times. The antigen remains undetermined. This specimen belongs to a study of T-cell reconstitution after alpha-beta-depleted transplantation in children. Points from the study as a whole: T cells produced anew were the main source of T-cell counts and diversity one year after transplant. TCRbeta diversity was high at day 60 in some patients (a result of surviving recipient T cells and thymic progenitors). Where alpha-beta T cells came from about two months after transplant was reportedly several hundred expanded graft clones.

Unique molecular identifiers were incorporated into the prepared TCRbeta library. TCRdb redid the calling of the PCR reads with MiXCR, one entry per CDR3 protein. In the table there are 6,000 or so distinct CDR3 sequences, roughly 15% of which are singletons. The V end lost 5 bases, the J end lost 5 bases, and 20 bases lay between the germline ends. This CDR3 is 16 amino acids long. Germline V lookup: CDR1 MDHEN, CDR2 SYDVKM. The source is a boy aged 5-17 years with acute lymphoblastic leukemia, due to receive a stem cell transplant. The V gene is TRBV28, the J gene TRBJ2-3; the D gene is possibly TRBD1 (6 bases). The sequenced sample was PBMCs, obtained before TCRalphabeta/CD19-depleted stem cell transplant. This CDR3 is CASSPPGTPRGDTQYF. The CDR3 nucleotides are TGTGCCAGCAGTCCTCCCGGGACACCCCGGGGAGATACGCAGTATTTT.